The next 24 T cell receptor beta chains were all read from a single sample in a study of T cell repertoires in cytomegalovirus infection. These receptors' antigens are unknown. TCRdb reprocessed the reads via MiXCR and lists one record per CDR3 protein. The sample contains about 150,000 distinct CDR3 sequences, about 32% of which appear only once. Source: CD8+ T cells from cultured PBMCs, taken from culture after CMV antigen stimulation. The receptors derive from a human donor in good health (CMV status not recorded). Some clones in this sample may be carry-over from other donors' samples.

The V and J genes are TRBV7-6 and TRBJ1-1, with D uncertain. Per the germline V gene, CDR1 is SGHVS and CDR2 is FNYEAQ. The CDR3 runs 13 residues. V lost 4 bases, J lost 3 bases, and 9 bases lay in between. The CDR3 bases are TGTGCCAGCAGCTCGGACGGGCACACTGAAGCTTTCTTT. It encodes CASSSDGHTEAFF. The full variable domain, completed using reference TRBV7-6 and TRBJ1-1, is GAGVSQSPRYKVTKRGQDVALRCDPISGHVSLYWYRQALGQGPEFLTYFNYEAQQDKSGLPNDRFSAERPEGSISTLTIQRTEQRDSAMYRCASSSDGHTEAFFGQGTRLTVV.

The chain recombines TRBV19 with TRBJ2-5; D remains ambiguous. V was shortened by 5 bases and J by 5 bases, with 12 bases between the two germline ends. Per the germline V gene, CDR1 is LNHDA and CDR2 is SQIVND (reference sequence). This CDR3 is built from 13 residues. The CDR3 DNA sequence: TGTGCCAGTAGTTCGACAAGTTCGGAGACCCAGTACTTC. Amino acid sequence: CASSSTSSETQYF.

The chain employs TRBV7-2 and TRBJ1-1; D unresolved. Trimming removed 5 bases at V and 1 base at J, with 17 bases between. The V gene's germline CDR1 is SGHTA and CDR2 FQGNSA. CDR3 size: 16 residues. CDR3 residues: CASSTKEWVTNTEAFF. CDR3 coding DNA: TGTGCCAGCAGCACAAAAGAGTGGGTTACGAACACTGAAGCTTTCTTT.

J is TRBJ2-7 and V is TRBV7-9; D ambiguous. The germline V and J ends were trimmed by 1 base and 4 bases, with 11 bases remaining between them. The germline gives CDR1 SEHNR, CDR2 FQNEAQ (reference sequence). This CDR3 spans 14 amino acids. CDR3 sequence: CASSLGGVDYEQYF. The DNA of the CDR3 is TGTGCCAGCAGCTTAGGCGGAGTAGATTACGAGCAGTACTTC.

This clonotype was counted a few times. The genes are TRBV28 and TRBJ1-5; tentatively, D is TRBD1 (5 bases). In germline, CDR1 is MDHEN, CDR2 SYDVKM. V lost 7 bases to trimming and J lost 7 bases, with 17 bases between them. The CDR3 consists of 14 residues. The DNA for the CDR3 is TGTGCCAGCAAACCGGGACTTAAGGGCCAGCCCCAGCATTTT. The encoded protein is CASKPGLKGQPQHF.

The V and J genes are TRBV19 and TRBJ2-3, with a weak D call TRBD2 (6 bases). Trimming took 3 bases from V and 3 from J, leaving 10 bases between them. The CDR3 covers 14 residues. Germline V gene lookup returns CDR1 LNHDA and CDR2 SQIVND (reference sequence). The DNA of the CDR3 is TGTGCCAGTAGTATCACCGGGAGAACAGATACGCAGTATTTT. This translates into CASSITGRTDTQYF.

This clonotype was counted at least ten times. The rearrangement joins TRBV7-8 to TRBJ1-4, with 11 bases fitting TRBD1. CDR3 length: 14 amino acids. The germline CDR1 and CDR2 sequences are SGHVS and FQNEAQ. V shed 6 bases, J shed 8 bases, and the junction held 5 bases outside the gene matches. CDR3 DNA: TGTGCCAGCAGTCCCGGGACAGGGGGAGAAAAACTGTTTTTT. Protein sequence: CASSPGTGGEKLFF.

This clonotype was seen repeatedly, ten times or more. The chain links TRBV7-9 to TRBJ2-5; D might be TRBD1 or TRBD2, each matching 6 bases. V lost 2 bases and J 0 bases, leaving 19 bases between the germline ends. CDR3 length: 18 residues. In germline, CDR1 is SEHNR, CDR2 FQNEAQ (reference sequence). The CDR3 DNA reads TGTGCCAGCAGCTTATTAGGTCGGGGGCAGGGAAACCAAGAGACCCAGTACTTC. Translated, it gives CASSLLGRGQGNQETQYF.

This clonotype came up a few times. This chain links TRBV19 with TRBJ1-1, with TRBD1 as a possible D gene (5 bases). V dropped 7 bases and J dropped 2 bases, with 17 bases sitting between them. Germline CDR1 and CDR2: LNHDA and SQIVND (reference sequence). The CDR3 loop spans 15 amino acids. The CDR3 DNA reads TGTGCCAGTAAACCCTTCCAGGGAACTAACACTGAAGCTTTCTTT. Encoded protein: CASKPFQGTNTEAFF.

This clonotype was observed a few times. The rearrangement joins TRBV7-6 to TRBJ1-1; 7 positions agree with TRBD1. CDR1 is SGHVS and CDR2 is FNYEAQ in the germline V gene. The CDR3 loop spans 16 amino acids. J was trimmed by 0 bases and V by 3 bases; bases with no gene match: 7. Here the CDR3 DNA reads TGTGCCAGCAGCTTGAGTGAGGGACAGCTGAACACTGAAGCTTTCTTT. Translation: CASSLSEGQLNTEAFF.

The DNA for the CDR3 is TGTGCCAGCAGCTTGACAGGCCCACCGACAGATACGCAGTATTTT. Its protein is CASSLTGPPTDTQYF. The chain joins TRBV7-9 to TRBJ2-3; weak D call: TRBD1 (6 bases). CDR1 SEHNR and CDR2 FQNEAQ come from the germline V gene (reference sequence). The V and J ends lost 3 bases and 3 bases respectively, with 13 bases between them. The CDR3 covers 15 residues.

J is TRBJ1-2 and V is TRBV19, with D uncertain. V lost 4 bases to trimming and J lost 3 bases, with 12 bases between them. The CDR3 loop spans 14 amino acids. Per the germline V gene, CDR1 is LNHDA and CDR2 is SQIVND (reference sequence). As DNA, the CDR3 is TGTGCCAGTAGTACCGGAGGGTGGGACTATGGCTACACCTTC. It specifies CASSTGGWDYGYTF.

J is TRBJ2-2 and V is TRBV29-1; a weak D match, TRBD2 (5 bases). The CDR3 runs 13 residues. Trimming took 3 bases from V and 5 from J, leaving 10 bases between them. Germline CDR1 and CDR2: SQVTM and ANQGSEA. The CDR3 DNA sequence: TGCAGCGTTGAGAGCGGTAGTACCGGGGAGCTGTTTTTT. Translated: CSVESGSTGELFF.

This clonotype was seen a handful of times. V usage is TRBV11-2 and J usage is TRBJ2-3; no reliable D call. Trimming stripped 5 bases from V and 0 bases from J, with 15 bases between. CDR3 length equals 16 residues. Germline CDR1 is SGHAT and CDR2 is FQNNGV. Here the CDR3 reads CASSVLLGSSTDTQYF. The CDR3 nucleotides are TGTGCCAGCAGCGTACTCCTAGGGTCTAGCACAGATACGCAGTATTTT.

The chain combines TRBV4-2 with TRBJ1-3; D gene unclear. In germline, CDR1 is LGHNA, CDR2 YNFKEQ. V lost 5 bases and J lost 0, with 11 bases in between. This CDR3 region has 15 residues. The CDR3 sequence is CASSIEEYSGNTIYF. The DNA for the CDR3 is TGTGCCAGCAGCATCGAGGAATACTCTGGAAACACCATATATTTT.

The J gene is TRBJ1-1, the V gene TRBV6-2 or TRBV6-3; D perhaps matches TRBD1 (5 bases). The CDR3 covers 13 residues. Germline-derived CDR1 and CDR2 are MNHEY and SVGEGT. V was trimmed by 6 bases and J by 6 bases, leaving 14 bases between them. CDR3 coding DNA: TGTGCCAGCAGCGGCGGGACGGCCCCTGAAGCTTTCTTT. Translating it yields CASSGGTAPEAFF.

This chain uses TRBV4-2 with TRBJ1-3; D ambiguous. Trimming took 1 base from V and 1 from J, leaving 11 bases between them. This CDR3 contains 16 residues. The V gene's germline CDR1 is LGHNA and CDR2 YNFKEQ. CDR3 in amino acids: CASSQALDSSGNTIYF. CDR3 sequence (DNA): TGTGCCAGCAGCCAAGCTCTGGATAGTTCTGGAAACACCATATATTTT.

In this sample, this clonotype turned up a few times. The chain joins TRBV19 to TRBJ1-1, with D unresolved. The V end was cut by 3 bases, the J end by 1 base, with 9 bases between. CDR1 LNHDA and CDR2 SQIVND come from the germline V gene (reference sequence). The CDR3 length is 14 residues. Here the CDR3 reads CASSISVANTEAFF. The CDR3 DNA follows: TGTGCCAGTAGTATTAGTGTCGCGAACACTGAAGCTTTCTTT.

This clonotype showed up many times. J is TRBJ2-5 and V is TRBV7-2; 9 bases map to TRBD2. The CDR3 has 16 residues. Germline V gives CDR1 SGHTA, CDR2 FQGNSA. Trimming took 6 bases from V and 5 from J; bases not matched to a gene: 13. DNA of the CDR3: TGTGCCAGCAGACCTCTGGGCGGGGGGGCACTCGAGACCCAGTACTTC. It translates to CASRPLGGGALETQYF.

V usage is TRBV28 and J usage is TRBJ1-1, with 7 nucleotides matching TRBD1. The CDR3 has 12 amino acids. The V segment lost 9 bases and the J segment 7 bases; nucleotides outside the gene matches: 8. The germline V gene encodes CDR1 MDHEN and CDR2 SYDVKM. The CDR3 DNA reads as TGTGCCAGTAACAGGGGATGGGTTGAAGCTTTCTTT. It is translated as CASNRGWVEAFF.

A remark on this clonotype: Germline and junction disagree at one end, which may indicate a read error. The chain carries TRBV5-3 and TRBJ2-1; D ambiguous. TRBV5-3 is noted as an ORF with a role that remains uncertain. There are 14 residues in the CDR3. CDR3: CASSLEVYSDEQFF. In DNA, the CDR3 is TGTGCCAGCAGCTTGGAAGTCTACTCAGATGAGCAGTTCTTC.

The chain couples TRBV19 to TRBJ2-7; D is uncertain. The V end was cut by 1 base, the J end by 1 base, with 8 bases between. The CDR3 runs 14 residues. Germline V gene lookup returns CDR1 LNHDA and CDR2 SQIVND (reference sequence). Here the CDR3 DNA reads TGTGCCAGTAGTATAGTTCTGGGTTCCTACGAGCAGTACTTC. It codes for CASSIVLGSYEQYF.

This clonotype was recorded at least ten times. The chain combines TRBV12-3 or TRBV12-4 with TRBJ2-3, with D maybe TRBD2 (7 bases). Trimming cost V 2 bases and J 4 bases, with 13 bases left between them. The CDR3 is 15 residues long. Here the CDR3 DNA reads TGTGCCAGCAGTTTATTTGAGGGGGGGGCAGATACGCAGTATTTT. It translates to CASSLFEGGADTQYF.

Only a few counts were recorded for this clonotype. The chain couples TRBV7-8 to TRBJ2-7; tentative D call: TRBD1 (6 bases). With 3 bases removed from V and 3 bases from J, the gap between germline ends came to 12 bases. The germline gives CDR1 SGHVS, CDR2 FQNEAQ. This CDR3 is 14 amino acids long. The DNA of the CDR3 is TGTGCCAGCAGCTTCCGCGCACAGGGCTACGAGCAGTACTTC. Translated, it gives CASSFRAQGYEQYF.